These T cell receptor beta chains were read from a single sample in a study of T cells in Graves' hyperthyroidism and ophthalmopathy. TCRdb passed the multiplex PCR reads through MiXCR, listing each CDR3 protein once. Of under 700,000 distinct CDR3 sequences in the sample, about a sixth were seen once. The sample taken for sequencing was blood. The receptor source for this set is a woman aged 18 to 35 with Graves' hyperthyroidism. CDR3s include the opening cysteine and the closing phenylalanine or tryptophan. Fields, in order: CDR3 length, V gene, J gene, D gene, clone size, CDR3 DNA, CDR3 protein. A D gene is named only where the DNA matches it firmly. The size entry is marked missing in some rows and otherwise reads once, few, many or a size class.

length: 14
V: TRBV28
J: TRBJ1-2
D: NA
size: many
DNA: TGTGCCAGCAGTGCTGAGGTCCGGAACTATGGCTACACCTTC
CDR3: CASSAEVRNYGYTF

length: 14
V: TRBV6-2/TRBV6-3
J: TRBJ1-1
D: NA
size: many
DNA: TGTGCCAGCACTTACGGGGCATTGAACACTGAAGCTTTCTTT
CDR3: CASTYGALNTEAFF

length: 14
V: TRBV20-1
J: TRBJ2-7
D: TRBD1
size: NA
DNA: TGCAGTGCTAGCGAGCCGGGACAGGGCCACGAGCAGTACTTC
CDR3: CSASEPGQGHEQYF

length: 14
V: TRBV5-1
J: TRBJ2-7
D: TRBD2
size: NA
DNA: TGCGCCAGCCCCCTACGGGAGGCCCGGTACGAGCAGTACTTC
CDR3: CASPLREARYEQYF

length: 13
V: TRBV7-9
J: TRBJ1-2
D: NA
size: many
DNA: TGTGCCAGCAGCTTAGGGGTAGGCCATGGCTACACCTTC
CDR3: CASSLGVGHGYTF

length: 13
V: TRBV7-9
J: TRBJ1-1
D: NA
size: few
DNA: TGTGCCAGCAGCTCGGAGCAGAACACTGAAGCTTTCTTT
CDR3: CASSSEQNTEAFF

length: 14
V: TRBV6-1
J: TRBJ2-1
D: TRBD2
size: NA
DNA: TGTGCCTCGGAGGTAGCGGGAGGGCCCTATGAGCAGTTCTTC
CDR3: CASEVAGGPYEQFF

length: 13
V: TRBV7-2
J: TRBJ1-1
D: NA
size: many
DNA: TGTGCCAGCAGCCTCCCTGGATACACTGAAGCTTTCTTT
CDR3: CASSLPGYTEAFF

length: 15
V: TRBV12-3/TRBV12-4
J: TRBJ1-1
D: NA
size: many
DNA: TGTGCCAGCAGTAGTCACAGGGTTCGAAACACTGAAGCTTTCTTT
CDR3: CASSSHRVRNTEAFF

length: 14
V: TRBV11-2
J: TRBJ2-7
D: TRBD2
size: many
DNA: TGTGCCAGCAGCTGGCGGGGGACCTCCTACGAGCAGTACTTC
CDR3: CASSWRGTSYEQYF

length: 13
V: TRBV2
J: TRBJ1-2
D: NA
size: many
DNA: TGTGCCAGCACCATGGGGGAAGTGGTTGGCTACACCTTC
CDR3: CASTMGEVVGYTF

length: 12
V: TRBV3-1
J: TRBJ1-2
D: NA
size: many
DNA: TGTGCCAGCAGCCGGGCGGGAGAGGGCTACACCTTC
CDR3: CASSRAGEGYTF

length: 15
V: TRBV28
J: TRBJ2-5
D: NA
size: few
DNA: TGTGCCAGCAGTTCCCAAACTAGGGGGTCGGAGACCCAGTACTTC
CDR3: CASSSQTRGSETQYF

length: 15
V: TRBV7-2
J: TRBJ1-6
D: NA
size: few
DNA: TGTGCCAGCAGCCGCTGGGGGGGGGTCCGTTCACCCCTCCACTTT
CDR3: CASSRWGGVRSPLHF

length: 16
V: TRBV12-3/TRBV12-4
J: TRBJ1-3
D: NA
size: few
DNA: TGTGCCAGCAGTTTTTCTCCCGGCATCTCTGGAAACACCATATATTTT
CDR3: CASSFSPGISGNTIYF

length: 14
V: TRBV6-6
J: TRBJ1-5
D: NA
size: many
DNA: TGTGCCAGCAGTTACCCGGGGGATCTTAGGCCCCAGCATTTT
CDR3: CASSYPGDLRPQHF

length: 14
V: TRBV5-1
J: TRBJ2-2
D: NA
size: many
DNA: TGCGCCAGCAGCTTGGACGCGAACACCGGGGAGCTGTTTTTT
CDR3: CASSLDANTGELFF

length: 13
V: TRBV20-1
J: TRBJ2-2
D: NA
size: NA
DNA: TGCAGTGCTACTACAGGGCAAACCGGGGAGCTGTTTTTT
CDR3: CSATTGQTGELFF

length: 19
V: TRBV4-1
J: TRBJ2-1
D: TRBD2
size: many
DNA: TGCGCCAGCAGCCAAGTCTTTAGCGGGAGAGCAGGTTTGAGAAATGAGCAGTTCTTC
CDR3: CASSQVFSGRAGLRNEQFF

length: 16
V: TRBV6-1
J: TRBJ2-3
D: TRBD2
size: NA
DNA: TGTGCCAGCAGTAGGACTAGCGGGGGGAGCACAGATACGCAGTATTTT
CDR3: CASSRTSGGSTDTQYF

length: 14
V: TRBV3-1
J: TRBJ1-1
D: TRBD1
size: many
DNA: TGTGCCAGCAGCTCCGGGACAGGGGTTACTGAAGCTTTCTTT
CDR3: CASSSGTGVTEAFF

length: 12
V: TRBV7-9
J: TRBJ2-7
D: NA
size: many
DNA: TGTGCCAGCAGCTTAGGTACAAGCGAGCAGTACTTC
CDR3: CASSLGTSEQYF

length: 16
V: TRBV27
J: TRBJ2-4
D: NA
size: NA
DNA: TGTGCCAGCAGTTTACAGGGGAAGTTAGCCAAAAACATTCAGTACTTC
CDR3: CASSLQGKLAKNIQYF

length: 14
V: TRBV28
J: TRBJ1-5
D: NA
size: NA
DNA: TGTGCCAGCAGCCCGAGGGGACCGACGCGGCCCCAGCATTTT
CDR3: CASSPRGPTRPQHF

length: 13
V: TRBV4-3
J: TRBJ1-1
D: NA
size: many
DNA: TGCGCCAGCAGCCAAGATGAGAACACTGAAGCTTTCTTT
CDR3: CASSQDENTEAFF

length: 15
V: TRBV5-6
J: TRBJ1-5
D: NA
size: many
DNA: TGTGCCAGCAGCTTGGGTTGGAGTCGGGATCAGCCCCAGCATTTT
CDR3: CASSLGWSRDQPQHF

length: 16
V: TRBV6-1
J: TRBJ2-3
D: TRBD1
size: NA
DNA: TGTGCCAGCTGGGAGGAGGGACAGGGAAGCACAGATACGCAGTATTTT
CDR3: CASWEEGQGSTDTQYF

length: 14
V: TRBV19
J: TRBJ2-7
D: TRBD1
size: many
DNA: TGTGCCAGTAGTAGCGACAGGGCTTCCTACGAGCAGTACTTC
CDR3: CASSSDRASYEQYF

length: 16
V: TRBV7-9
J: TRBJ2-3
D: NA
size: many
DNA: TGTGCCAGCAGCTTATCGTCCGGCCTATACACAGATACGCAGTATTTT
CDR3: CASSLSSGLYTDTQYF

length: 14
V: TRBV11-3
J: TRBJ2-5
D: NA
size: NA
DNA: TGTGCCAGCAGCTTAGCGGGCATTACGGAGACCCAGTACTTC
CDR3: CASSLAGITETQYF

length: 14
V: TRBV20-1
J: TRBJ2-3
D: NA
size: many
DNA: TGCAGTGCTAGAGATCCCCTTGTCCCAAATACGCAGTATTTT
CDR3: CSARDPLVPNTQYF

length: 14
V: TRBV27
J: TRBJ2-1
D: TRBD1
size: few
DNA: TGTGCCAGCCGCCCGGACAGGGGGCGCGATGAGCAGTTCTTC
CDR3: CASRPDRGRDEQFF